The entry below gives a single T cell receptor beta chain sequence along with its context. Its specificity is not known. The record originates from a study of vaccination effects on CD4 cells after COVID-19. Profiling relied on immunoSEQ multiplex PCR, and the TCRdb table lists in-frame clones only, not all of them. The table records roughly 20,000 clones, 73% of them present only once. ViraFEST assay sequencing came after antigen-specific CD4+ T cells were expanded with viral peptide pools. Subsequent to a culture period of 10 to 11 days, CD4+ T cells were isolated. Nobody among the vaccine recipients had prior SARS-CoV-2 infection (nucleocapsid antibodies were negative). The sample consisted of CD4+ T cells from PBMCs cultured with HCoV-NL63 spike peptides, taken before COVID-19 vaccination. The TCR sequence derives from a human donor who received a COVID-19 vaccine.

As DNA, the CDR3 is TGTGCCAGCAGCTTAGCCCCCCCAACGACAGAAGCTTTCTTT. This encodes CASSLAPPTTEAFF. V is TRBV7-2 and J is TRBJ1-1, with D uncertain. Trimming left V 0 bases short and J 8 bases short, with 13 bases between. The CDR3 length is 14 residues. Germline CDR1 and CDR2: SGHTA and FQGNSA.